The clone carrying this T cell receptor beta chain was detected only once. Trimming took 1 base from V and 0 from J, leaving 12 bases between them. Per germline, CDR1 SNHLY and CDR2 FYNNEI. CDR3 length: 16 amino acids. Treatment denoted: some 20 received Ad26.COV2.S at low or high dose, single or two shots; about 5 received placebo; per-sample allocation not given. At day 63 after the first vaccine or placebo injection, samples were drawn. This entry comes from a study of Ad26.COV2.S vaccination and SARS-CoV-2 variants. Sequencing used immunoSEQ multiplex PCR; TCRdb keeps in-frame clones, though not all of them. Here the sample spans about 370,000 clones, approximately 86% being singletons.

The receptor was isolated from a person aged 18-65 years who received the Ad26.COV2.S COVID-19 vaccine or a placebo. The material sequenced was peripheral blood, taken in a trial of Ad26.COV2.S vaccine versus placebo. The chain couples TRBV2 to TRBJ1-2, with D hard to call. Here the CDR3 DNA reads TGTGCCAGCAGTGAAGGGGTAGCAGTCCCTAACTATGGCTACACCTTC. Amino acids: CASSEGVAVPNYGYTF. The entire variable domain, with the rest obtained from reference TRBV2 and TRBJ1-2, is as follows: EPEVTQTPSHQVTQMGQEVILRCVPISNHLYFYWYRQILGQKVEFLVSFYNNEISEKSEIFDDQFSVERPDGSNFTLKIRSTKLEDSAMYFCASSEGVAVPNYGYTFGSGTRLTVV.